A selection of T cell receptor beta chains follows, all from one sample in a study of radiotherapy plus CTLA-4 blockade in lung cancer. Clones were read by immunoSEQ multiplex PCR, and TCRdb kept only the in-frame ones, dropping some. The data show roughly 92,000 clones, with around 88% seen just once and 2% to 2.5% held by the top ten. Sequencing was performed on peripheral blood, taken from a patient treated with radiotherapy plus ipilimumab. These receptors all stem from a human donor with non-small cell lung cancer who had a partial response to radiotherapy plus ipilimumab. The CDR3 runs from the conserved cysteine through the conserved F or W. The order of the fields is D gene, V gene, clone size, J gene, CDR3 protein, CDR3 DNA. The D gene is left open where the match is weak. Not every row has a clone size; where given, it reads once, few, many or a size class.

D: NA
V: TRBV4-2
size: NA
J: TRBJ2-3
CDR3: CASSQGLWADTQYF
DNA: TGTGCCAGCAGCCAGGGACTCTGGGCAGATACGCAGTATTTT

D: TRBD1
V: TRBV6-5
size: NA
J: TRBJ2-7
CDR3: CAGRGQGYEQYF
DNA: TGTGCCGGCCGGGGACAGGGCTACGAGCAGTACTTC

D: TRBD1
V: TRBV4-1
size: NA
J: TRBJ1-2
CDR3: CASSQGQGAGYGYTF
DNA: TGCGCCAGCAGCCAAGGACAGGGGGCAGGGTATGGCTACACCTTC

D: TRBD1
V: TRBV6-6
size: NA
J: TRBJ1-3
CDR3: CASNKQGASSGNTIYF
DNA: TGTGCCAGCAACAAGCAGGGGGCAAGCTCTGGAAACACCATATATTTT

D: NA
V: TRBV9
size: NA
J: TRBJ1-1
CDR3: CASSVGGGGNTEAFF
DNA: TGTGCCAGCAGCGTTGGAGGGGGGGGGAACACTGAAGCTTTCTTT

D: TRBD2
V: TRBV9
size: NA
J: TRBJ2-1
CDR3: CASSQTSGTSGRMGNEQFF
DNA: TGTGCCAGCAGCCAAACCTCCGGGACTAGCGGGAGGATGGGGAATGAGCAGTTCTTC

D: NA
V: TRBV5-1
size: NA
J: TRBJ1-2
CDR3: CASSLDPGQDYGYTF
DNA: TGCGCCAGCAGCTTGGATCCGGGACAAGATTATGGCTACACCTTC

D: TRBD2
V: TRBV15
size: NA
J: TRBJ2-7
CDR3: CATSRGGRAVYEQYF
DNA: TGTGCCACCAGCAGAGGCGGGAGGGCTGTATACGAGCAGTACTTC

D: TRBD1
V: TRBV6-5
size: NA
J: TRBJ1-5
CDR3: CASTGTGGRQPQHF
DNA: TGTGCCAGCACCGGGACAGGGGGCCGGCAGCCCCAGCATTTT

D: NA
V: TRBV19
size: NA
J: TRBJ2-3
CDR3: CASSIQGKTQYF
DNA: TGTGCCAGTAGTATCCAGGGCAAGACGCAGTATTTT

D: NA
V: TRBV27
size: NA
J: TRBJ2-7
CDR3: CASSPLPGTLSSYEQYF
DNA: TGTGCCAGCAGTCCGCTCCCCGGTACCTTGAGCTCCTACGAGCAGTACTTC

D: TRBD2
V: TRBV5-1
size: once
J: TRBJ2-5
CDR3: CASSVERMRGRQETQYF
DNA: TGCGCCAGCAGCGTCGAGAGGATGCGGGGGAGGCAAGAGACCCAGTACTTC

D: TRBD2
V: TRBV5-1
size: NA
J: TRBJ2-5
CDR3: CASSLALAGGQETQYF
DNA: TGCGCCAGCAGCTTGGCCTTAGCGGGAGGGCAAGAGACCCAGTACTTC

D: TRBD1
V: TRBV6-1
size: NA
J: TRBJ1-2
CDR3: CASIPLTGGSYGYTF
DNA: TGTGCCAGCATTCCGCTTACAGGGGGTAGTTATGGCTACACCTTC

D: NA
V: TRBV28
size: NA
J: TRBJ2-1
CDR3: CASSPQGSVGEQFF
DNA: TGTGCCAGCAGCCCTCAGGGGTCAGTCGGTGAGCAGTTCTTC

D: TRBD1
V: TRBV28
size: NA
J: TRBJ2-7
CDR3: CASSPGQGALLAYEQYF
DNA: TGTGCCAGCAGTCCGGGACAGGGGGCGTTGCTAGCCTACGAGCAGTACTTC

D: NA
V: TRBV7-8
size: NA
J: TRBJ2-1
CDR3: CASSPSVSHSEQFF
DNA: TGTGCCAGCAGTCCCTCCGTCTCTCACTCTGAGCAGTTCTTC

D: TRBD2
V: TRBV19
size: NA
J: TRBJ2-1
CDR3: CASMGLAGNEQFF
DNA: TGTGCCAGTATGGGGCTAGCGGGGAATGAGCAGTTCTTC

D: NA
V: TRBV6-6
size: NA
J: TRBJ1-1
CDR3: CASSYQGINTEAFF
DNA: TGTGCCAGCAGTTACCAGGGGATAAACACTGAAGCTTTCTTT

D: NA
V: TRBV10-3
size: NA
J: TRBJ2-2
CDR3: CAISAPTGVSLNTGELFF
DNA: TGTGCCATCAGTGCACCTACGGGGGTCAGCTTAAACACCGGGGAGCTGTTTTTT

D: NA
V: TRBV9
size: NA
J: TRBJ2-6
CDR3: CASSETMGSGGANVLTF
DNA: TGTGCCAGCAGCGAAACCATGGGTAGCGGTGGGGCCAACGTCCTGACTTTC

D: NA
V: TRBV30
size: NA
J: TRBJ1-5
CDR3: CAWKQAPNQPQHF
DNA: TGTGCCTGGAAACAGGCGCCAAATCAGCCCCAGCATTTT

D: NA
V: TRBV5-1
size: NA
J: TRBJ2-5
CDR3: CASSVGSPGKETQYF
DNA: TGCGCCAGCAGCGTCGGATCGCCAGGAAAAGAGACCCAGTACTTC

D: TRBD1
V: TRBV6-1
size: few
J: TRBJ1-2
CDR3: CASRRTGDWTYGYTF
DNA: TGTGCCAGCAGAAGAACAGGGGATTGGACCTATGGCTACACCTTC

D: NA
V: TRBV4-3
size: NA
J: TRBJ1-1
CDR3: CASSQDIGVAEAFF
DNA: TGCGCCAGCAGCCAAGATATCGGGGTCGCTGAAGCTTTCTTT

D: NA
V: TRBV6-1
size: NA
J: TRBJ2-1
CDR3: CASSERESSYNEQFF
DNA: TGTGCCAGCAGTGAACGGGAGAGCTCCTACAATGAGCAGTTCTTC

D: NA
V: TRBV11-2
size: NA
J: TRBJ2-3
CDR3: CASSIFGGTSPDTQYF
DNA: TGTGCCAGCAGTATCTTCGGCGGGACGAGTCCAGATACGCAGTATTTT

D: TRBD1
V: TRBV29-1
size: NA
J: TRBJ1-2
CDR3: CSVGRDSPLGYTF
DNA: TGCAGCGTTGGAAGGGACAGCCCTCTCGGCTACACCTTC

D: NA
V: TRBV4-3
size: NA
J: TRBJ1-5
CDR3: CASSQDYWAGRANQPQHF
DNA: TGCGCCAGCAGCCAAGATTATTGGGCAGGGAGGGCAAATCAGCCCCAGCATTTT

D: NA
V: TRBV7-8
size: NA
J: TRBJ1-2
CDR3: CASSPQKSNYGYTF
DNA: TGTGCCAGCAGCCCACAGAAGTCTAACTATGGCTACACCTTC

D: NA
V: TRBV2
size: few
J: TRBJ1-3
CDR3: CASSEGAGAGNTIYF
DNA: TGTGCCAGCAGTGAAGGTGCAGGGGCTGGAAACACCATATATTTT

D: NA
V: TRBV19
size: NA
J: TRBJ1-1
CDR3: CASSIDWANTEAFF
DNA: TGTGCCAGTAGTATAGATTGGGCGAACACTGAAGCTTTCTTT

D: NA
V: TRBV9
size: NA
J: TRBJ1-6
CDR3: CASSAWGQGNSPLHF
DNA: TGTGCCAGCAGCGCGTGGGGGCAGGGGAATTCACCCCTCCACTTT

D: TRBD1
V: TRBV6-1
size: NA
J: TRBJ2-7
CDR3: CASSENWGQVIHEQYF
DNA: TGTGCCAGCAGTGAGAATTGGGGACAGGTAATCCACGAGCAGTACTTC

D: TRBD1
V: TRBV7-2
size: NA
J: TRBJ1-5
CDR3: CASSRGQVAYSNQPQHF
DNA: TGTGCCAGCAGCCGGGGACAGGTAGCATATAGCAATCAGCCCCAGCATTTT

D: NA
V: TRBV6-4
size: NA
J: TRBJ1-3
CDR3: CASSPTTSGNTIYF
DNA: TGTGCCAGCAGCCCCACTACTTCTGGAAACACCATATATTTT

D: NA
V: TRBV4-1
size: NA
J: TRBJ1-5
CDR3: CASSQGGRDQPQHF
DNA: TGCGCCAGCAGCCAAGGGGGCCGAGATCAGCCCCAGCATTTT

D: NA
V: TRBV30
size: NA
J: TRBJ1-3
CDR3: CAWKHSSGNTIYF
DNA: TGTGCCTGGAAGCACAGCTCTGGAAACACCATATATTTT

D: TRBD2
V: TRBV19
size: NA
J: TRBJ2-7
CDR3: CASKASGGYEQYF
DNA: TGTGCCAGTAAGGCGAGCGGGGGCTACGAGCAGTACTTC

D: TRBD1
V: TRBV28
size: once
J: TRBJ1-2
CDR3: CASSQWGDRIYGYTF
DNA: TGTGCCAGCAGCCAATGGGGGGACAGGATCTATGGCTACACCTTC

D: NA
V: TRBV5-8
size: NA
J: TRBJ2-2
CDR3: CASSLVRAVYTGELFF
DNA: TGTGCCAGCAGCTTGGTTCGAGCGGTGTATACCGGGGAGCTGTTTTTT

D: TRBD1
V: TRBV6-1
size: NA
J: TRBJ2-1
CDR3: CAGRQGNNEQFF
DNA: TGTGCCGGTAGACAGGGAAACAATGAGCAGTTCTTC

D: TRBD2
V: TRBV7-3
size: NA
J: TRBJ2-1
CDR3: CASSEGLAGEQFF
DNA: TGTGCCAGCAGCGAGGGACTAGCAGGTGAGCAGTTCTTC

D: NA
V: TRBV19
size: NA
J: TRBJ1-2
CDR3: CASSIVGDVWTNYGYTF
DNA: TGTGCCAGTAGTATAGTCGGGGATGTTTGGACTAACTATGGCTACACCTTC

D: NA
V: TRBV27
size: few
J: TRBJ1-4
CDR3: CASSRLPTPTWSEKLFF
DNA: TGTGCCAGCAGTCGCTTACCTACACCAACCTGGAGTGAAAAACTGTTTTTT

D: TRBD2
V: TRBV2
size: NA
J: TRBJ2-1
CDR3: CASSVSGRYNEQFF
DNA: TGTGCCAGCAGCGTTAGCGGGAGGTACAATGAGCAGTTCTTC

D: NA
V: TRBV18
size: NA
J: TRBJ2-7
CDR3: CASSPGGGTYEQYF
DNA: TGTGCCAGCTCACCAGGGGGCGGAACCTACGAGCAGTACTTC

D: TRBD1
V: TRBV27
size: once
J: TRBJ1-5
CDR3: CASRPQGIVYSNQPQHF
DNA: TGTGCCAGCAGGCCACAGGGGATTGTCTATAGCAATCAGCCCCAGCATTTT

D: TRBD2
V: TRBV7-6
size: NA
J: TRBJ2-1
CDR3: CASSPRLAGGEQFF
DNA: TGTGCCAGCAGCCCAAGACTAGCGGGAGGTGAGCAGTTCTTC

D: NA
V: TRBV2
size: NA
J: TRBJ1-5
CDR3: CASSPDSLNQPQHF
DNA: TGTGCCAGCAGTCCGGACAGTCTCAATCAGCCCCAGCATTTT

D: TRBD1
V: TRBV11-2
size: NA
J: TRBJ1-2
CDR3: CASSLGQGATPNYGYTF
DNA: TGTGCCAGCAGCTTAGGTCAGGGGGCAACCCCTAACTATGGCTACACCTTC

D: TRBD1
V: TRBV4-1
size: few
J: TRBJ1-6
CDR3: CASSQGGTGLLGNNSPLHF
DNA: TGCGCCAGCAGCCAAGGGGGGACAGGCCTTTTGGGAAATAATTCACCCCTCCACTTT

D: TRBD1
V: TRBV6-1
size: NA
J: TRBJ1-5
CDR3: CASGRGQGHQPQHF
DNA: TGTGCCAGCGGAAGAGGACAGGGACATCAGCCCCAGCATTTT

D: NA
V: TRBV9
size: NA
J: TRBJ1-1
CDR3: CASSPRNMDTEAFF
DNA: TGTGCCAGCAGCCCTAGAAACATGGACACTGAAGCTTTCTTT

D: NA
V: TRBV5-6
size: NA
J: TRBJ2-7
CDR3: CASSLGSRSLYEQYF
DNA: TGTGCCAGCAGCTTGGGATCCAGGTCCCTCTACGAGCAGTACTTC

D: NA
V: TRBV19
size: NA
J: TRBJ1-3
CDR3: CASSAPRSISGNTIYF
DNA: TGTGCCAGTAGTGCGCCCCGGTCGATTTCCGGAAACACCATATATTTT